This TCR beta chain originates from a study of blood T cell repertoires in COVID-19. Per the germline V gene, CDR1 is SGHNT and CDR2 is YYREEE (reference sequence). The V and J ends lost 4 bases and 0 bases respectively, with 20 bases between them. The CDR3 runs 19 residues. Assay: immunoSEQ multiplex PCR; the TCRdb copy retains only in-frame clones and omits some. Of hundreds of thousands of clones in the sample, 86% were seen once. The source of this sequence is a woman in her 70s with COVID-19, enrolled during active disease. What was sequenced was peripheral blood. This chain connects TRBV5-4 to TRBJ2-6, with D perhaps matching TRBD2 (6 bases). The CDR3: CASSPYGGKGLSGANVLTF. CDR3 in DNA: TGTGCCAGCAGCCCCTATGGGGGGAAAGGCCTCTCTGGGGCCAACGTCCTGACTTTC.